A single sample gave rise to the 32 T cell receptor beta chains below, sequenced in a study of T cells in Graves' hyperthyroidism and ophthalmopathy. Amplified regions were TCR beta CDR3 sequences from RNA transcripts. Using the HTBI primer set, a first-round RT-PCR was run on the TCR CDR3. From the multiplex PCR reads, TCRdb called clonotypes with MiXCR, one entry per CDR3 protein. The sample carries under 400,000 distinct CDR3 sequences, 21% recorded once. The sample consisted of blood. These receptors originate from a woman aged 45 to 65 with Graves' hyperthyroidism.

This clonotype has just a few counts. The V gene is TRBV20-1, the J gene TRBJ2-1, with D unclear. Looked up from germline, CDR1 is DFQATT and CDR2 is SNEGSKA (reference sequence). There are 14 residues in the CDR3. With 3 bases removed from V and 5 bases from J, the gap between germline ends came to 14 bases. The CDR3 reads CSASQPRGHNEQFF. CDR3 nucleotides: TGCAGTGCTAGTCAACCCCGAGGCCACAATGAGCAGTTCTTC.

This clonotype was seen repeatedly, ten times or more. The CDR3 nucleotides read TGTGCCAGCAGTGGCTTAGGGGCAGATACGCAGTATTTT. Protein product: CASSGLGADTQYF. This chain uses TRBV6-1 with TRBJ2-3; TRBD1 might be the D (5 bases). The CDR3 spans 13 residues. CDR1 is MNHNS and CDR2 is SASEGT in the germline V gene. Between the trimmed V and J ends, which lost 4 bases and 4 bases, there was a span of 9 bases.

The chain is built from TRBV7-9 and TRBJ2-3; TRBD2 aligns across 10 bases. The CDR3 is 15 residues long. J was trimmed by 4 bases and V by 4 bases; bases with no gene match: 5. Per the germline V gene, CDR1 is SEHNR and CDR2 is FQNEAQ (reference sequence). The CDR3 loop is CASSSSSGSSDTQYF. DNA of the CDR3: TGTGCCAGCAGCTCGTCTAGCGGGAGTTCAGATACGCAGTATTTT.

V gene TRBV5-1 combines with J gene TRBJ2-7; 7 bases are a match to TRBD1. The CDR3 totals 14 residues. Trimming removed 3 bases from V and 6 bases from J; junction bases left unmatched: 9. Germline lookup yields CDR1 SGHRS and CDR2 YFSETQ. The CDR3 spells CASSSLTGSIEQYF. CDR3 DNA sequence: TGCGCCAGCAGCTCCCTGACAGGGTCTATCGAGCAGTACTTC.

This clonotype was observed at least ten times. The V and J genes are TRBV2 and TRBJ2-7; unclear D gene. V gave up 3 bases and J gave up 3 bases, with 9 bases separating them. The germline V gene encodes CDR1 SNHLY and CDR2 FYNNEI. CDR3 length equals 13 residues. CDR3 bases: TGTGCCAGCAGTGAGGATTCCTACTACGAGCAGTACTTC. Protein: CASSEDSYYEQYF. Looking up the rest from reference TRBV2 and TRBJ2-7 gives the full variable domain: EPEVTQTPSHQVTQMGQEVILRCVPISNHLYFYWYRQILGQKVEFLVSFYNNEISEKSEIFDDQFSVERPDGSNFTLKIRSTKLEDSAMYFCASSEDSYYEQYFGPGTRLTVT.

This clonotype showed up many times. The chain carries TRBV2 and TRBJ2-7; 7 bases agree with TRBD2. J was trimmed by 0 bases and V by 6 bases; bases with no gene match: 8. Germline V gene data show CDR1 as SNHLY and CDR2 as FYNNEI. This CDR3 has 15 residues. The CDR3 loop is CASSFLADSSYEQYF. The CDR3 DNA sequence: TGTGCCAGCAGCTTCCTAGCGGATAGCTCCTACGAGCAGTACTTC.

Ten or more counts support this clonotype. The rearrangement uses TRBV20-1 and TRBJ1-2, with D possibly being TRBD1 (5 bases). Trimming left V 6 bases short and J 5 bases short, with 13 bases between. The CDR3 covers 12 residues. Germline V gives CDR1 DFQATT, CDR2 SNEGSKA (reference sequence). The CDR3 sequence: CSAEGLEYGYTF. Here the CDR3 DNA reads TGCAGTGCCGAGGGACTGGAATATGGCTACACCTTC.

This clonotype was detected only once. The chain links TRBV18 to TRBJ2-2; weak D call: TRBD1 (6 bases). The length of the CDR3 is 16 residues. Trimming removed 1 base from V and 0 bases from J, with 9 bases in between. Germline V lookup: CDR1 KGHSH, CDR2 LQKENI. CDR3: CASSPRGQTNTGELFF. The CDR3 DNA reads as TGTGCCAGCTCACCACGGGGACAAACGAACACCGGGGAGCTGTTTTTT. Filled out from reference TRBV18 and TRBJ2-2, the complete variable domain reads NAGVMQNPRHLVRRRGQEARLRCSPMKGHSHVYWYRQLPEEGLKFMVYLQKENIIDESGMPKERFSAEFPKEGPSILRIQQVVRGDSAAYFCASSPRGQTNTGELFFGEGSRLTVL.

This clonotype was counted a few times. The chain has TRBV5-1 and TRBJ2-2; D is undetermined. V lost 2 bases, J lost 4 bases, and 12 bases lay in between. Per germline, CDR1 SGHRS and CDR2 YFSETQ. The CDR3 runs 15 residues. In DNA, the CDR3 is TGCGCCAGCAGCTTCCGAAATCCAGTCACCGGGGAGCTGTTTTTT. Its translation: CASSFRNPVTGELFF.

This clonotype was recorded at least ten times. The chain carries TRBV20-1 and TRBJ2-7; D unclear. Germline lookup yields CDR1 DFQATT and CDR2 SNEGSKA (reference sequence). Trimming left V 5 bases short and J 4 bases short, with 12 bases between. The CDR3 is 12 residues long. CDR3 amino acids: CSAPAQGYEQYF. The DNA for the CDR3 is TGCAGTGCTCCCGCCCAAGGGTACGAGCAGTACTTC.

The sample holds a few counts of this clonotype. In nucleotides, the CDR3 is TGCAGTGCTAGGGGGGACGGGCGGTACGAGCAGTACTTC. Translated: CSARGDGRYEQYF. The chain combines TRBV20-1 with TRBJ2-7; D may correspond to TRBD1 or TRBD2 (5 bases each). Trimming shortened V by 3 bases and J by 4 bases, and 13 bases separated the two germline ends. The CDR3 has 13 amino acids. CDR1 is DFQATT and CDR2 is SNEGSKA in the germline V gene (reference sequence).

This clonotype was observed at least ten times. This chain connects TRBV12-3 or TRBV12-4 to TRBJ1-1; D remains unclear. This CDR3 spans 13 amino acids. V gave up 5 bases and J gave up 5 bases, with 12 bases separating them. The CDR3 region has the DNA TGTGCCAGCAGTCCCTCCCTGGAAACTGAAGCTTTCTTT. Its translation: CASSPSLETEAFF.

On this clonotype: This may stem from a read error, because a much larger clone lies one nucleotide away. The J gene is TRBJ2-5, the V gene TRBV24-1; tentative D call: TRBD2 (5 bases). The CDR3 extends over 13 amino acids. Germline CDR1 reads KGHDR; CDR2 reads SFDVKD. CDR3 residues: CATGGRETETRYF. The CDR3 bases are TGTGCCACCGGAGGAAGGGAAACAGAGACCCGGTACTTC.

There are a few counts of this clonotype. The gene calls are TRBV10-3 and TRBJ1-5; TRBD1 agrees at 10 bases. With V trimmed by 0 bases and J by 6 bases, 2 bases remained unmatched. There are 15 residues in the CDR3. CDR1 ENHRY and CDR2 SYGVKD come from the germline V gene. This CDR3 is CAISESGQGGQPQHF. In DNA, the CDR3 is TGTGCCATCAGTGAGTCAGGACAGGGGGGTCAGCCCCAGCATTTT.

This clonotype showed up many times. The rearrangement joins TRBV6-1 to TRBJ1-1; TRBD1 matches at 10 bases. The germline CDR1 and CDR2 sequences are MNHNS and SASEGT. The CDR3 has 15 amino acids. V dropped 5 bases and J dropped 1; count of bases not matched to a gene: 4. The CDR3, as DNA: TGTGCCAGCAGTTGGACAGGGGGGGGGAACACTGAAGCTTTCTTT. Residues: CASSWTGGGNTEAFF.

This clonotype was picked up many times. The rearrangement links TRBV12-3 or TRBV12-4 to TRBJ2-4; 8 bases agree with TRBD2. Losses at the gene ends were 7 bases for V and 6 bases for J; bases not matched to a gene: 5. The CDR3 sequence is 13 residues long. The CDR3 DNA follows: TGTGCCAGCACCCGGGGGGGGGCAAACATTCAGTACTTC. This gives the protein CASTRGGANIQYF.

In regard to this clonotype: A much larger clone sits a single nucleotide away, making a read error possible. The chain recombines TRBV27 with TRBJ2-7, with D tentatively TRBD2 (7 bases). Per germline, CDR1 MNHEY and CDR2 SMNVEV (reference sequence). The CDR3 consists of 16 residues. The DNA of the CDR3 is TGTGCCAGCAGTCCAAAGGGGGGGGGACCCAGGAACGAGCGGTACTTC. Amino acids: CASSPKGGGPRNERYF.

This chain connects TRBV12-3 or TRBV12-4 to TRBJ1-2; 8 bases are shared with TRBD1. The CDR3 is made up of 12 amino acids. The V segment lost 9 bases and the J segment 3 bases; nucleotides outside the gene matches: 3. CDR3 coding DNA: TGTGCCAGTGCGGACAGGGACTATGGCTACACCTTC. Translated, it gives CASADRDYGYTF.

This clonotype has a count of ten or more. The chain links TRBV30 to TRBJ1-2; TRBD1 is a possible D gene (5 bases). The CDR3 is 14 amino acids. Per germline, CDR1 GTSNPN and CDR2 SVGIG (reference sequence). V lost 0 bases to trimming and J lost 0 bases, with 8 bases between them. In nucleotides, the CDR3 is TGTGCCTGGAGTGTAGGGGCTTCTAACTATGGCTACACCTTC. Translation gives CAWSVGASNYGYTF. Complete variable domain (other parts from reference TRBV30 and TRBJ1-2): SQTIHQWPATLVQPVGSPLSLECTVEGTSNPNLYWYRQAAGRGLQLLFYSVGIGQISSEVPQNLSASRPQDRQFILSSKKLLLSDSGFYLCAWSVGASNYGYTFGSGTRLTVV.

This sequence joins TRBV9 and TRBJ1-3, with 8 bases fitting TRBD1. The J segment lost 4 bases and the V segment lost 6 bases, leaving 9 bases of the junction unmatched. This CDR3 comprises 15 residues. Germline CDR1 SGDLS, CDR2 YYNGEE. The CDR3, as DNA: TGTGCCAGCACCGGGGACAGGCGTTCGGGAAACACCATATATTTT. This translates into CASTGDRRSGNTIYF.

The rearrangement joins TRBV7-2 to TRBJ1-1; D remains unclear. This CDR3 contains 13 residues. V lost 6 bases, J lost 2 bases, and 10 bases lay in between. Germline V gives CDR1 SGHTA, CDR2 FQGNSA. The CDR3 region has the DNA TGTGCCAGCAGTTGGACGGACAACACTGAAGCTTTCTTT. Its protein product is CASSWTDNTEAFF.

The chain has TRBV7-2 and TRBJ2-3; possibly TRBD2 for D (5 bases). The CDR3 has 15 residues. With 4 bases removed from V and 0 bases from J, the gap between germline ends came to 11 bases. Germline CDR1 reads SGHTA; CDR2 reads FQGNSA. The CDR3 sequence: CASSSGLASTDTQYF. The CDR3 DNA follows: TGTGCCAGCAGCTCAGGACTGGCTAGCACAGATACGCAGTATTTT.

The chain uses TRBV7-6 and TRBJ1-1, with D tentatively TRBD1 (5 bases). This CDR3 is 14 amino acids long. V dropped 5 bases and J dropped 0 bases, with 10 bases sitting between them. In germline, CDR1 is SGHVS, CDR2 FNYEAQ. Here the CDR3 reads CASSPGLLNTEAFF. For the CDR3, the DNA is TGTGCCAGCAGCCCGGGACTGCTGAACACTGAAGCTTTCTTT. Supplemented by reference TRBV7-6 and TRBJ1-1, the full variable domain reads GAGVSQSPRYKVTKRGQDVALRCDPISGHVSLYWYRQALGQGPEFLTYFNYEAQQDKSGLPNDRFSAERPEGSISTLTIQRTEQRDSAMYRCASSPGLLNTEAFFGQGTRLTVV.

The sample holds many counts of this clonotype. The J gene is TRBJ2-7, the V gene TRBV6-2 or TRBV6-3, with D possibly TRBD1 on 5 matching bases. The CDR3 is 16 amino acids. Trimming removed 5 bases from V and 0 bases from J, with 17 bases in between. Germline V gene data show CDR1 as MNHEY and CDR2 as SVGEGT. The CDR3: CASSLQGAVSSYEQYF. CDR3 nucleotides: TGTGCCAGCAGTCTCCAAGGGGCCGTAAGCTCCTACGAGCAGTACTTC.

This clonotype was counted ten times or more. This chain links TRBV12-5 with TRBJ1-2, with TRBD1 as a possible D gene (6 bases). Germline CDR1 is LGHNT and CDR2 is FRNRAP. The CDR3 runs to 14 residues. Trimming stripped 5 bases from V and 3 bases from J, with 13 bases between. The CDR3 here is CASGPGHPYYGYTF. The CDR3 region has the DNA TGTGCTAGTGGTCCGGGACACCCCTACTATGGCTACACCTTC.

The V call is TRBV9, the J call TRBJ1-2, with D perhaps TRBD1 (5 bases). The length of the CDR3 is 14 residues. Germline V lookup: CDR1 SGDLS, CDR2 YYNGEE. Trimming left V 10 bases short and J 0 bases short, with 16 bases between. Written as DNA, the CDR3 is TGTGCCCACCTACGCGGGGCAACTAACTATGGCTACACCTTC. Translation gives CAHLRGATNYGYTF.

This clonotype turned up a few times. The V call is TRBV7-9, the J call TRBJ2-7, with unresolved D. CDR3 size: 17 residues. V was cut by 5 bases and J by 7 bases, with 27 bases left in between. The V gene's germline CDR1 is SEHNR and CDR2 FQNEAQ (reference sequence). The CDR3 loop is CASSPSIKADGTNEQYF. CDR3 coding DNA: TGTGCCAGCAGCCCTTCCATTAAGGCGGACGGTACTAATGAGCAGTACTTC.

The rearrangement links TRBV19 to TRBJ1-1; D remains ambiguous. The germline V gene has CDR1 LNHDA and CDR2 SQIVND (reference sequence). V shed 0 bases and J shed 7 bases, with 15 bases lying between them. This CDR3 is 15 amino acids long. This CDR3 is CASSIDRRSGSEAFF. The DNA for the CDR3 is TGTGCCAGTAGTATAGATCGAAGGTCCGGCAGTGAAGCTTTCTTT.

This clonotype was observed at least ten times. CDR3 region: CSARGAGEESGHEQFF. The CDR3 coding sequence is TGCAGTGCTAGAGGCGCGGGGGAGGAGTCGGGGCATGAGCAGTTCTTC. The rearrangement links TRBV20-1 to TRBJ2-1, with TRBD2 matching over 7 bases. Trimming took 1 base from V and 8 from J; bases not matched to a gene: 14. The length of the CDR3 is 16 residues. Germline V gene data show CDR1 as DFQATT and CDR2 as SNEGSKA (reference sequence).

This clonotype was seen at least ten times. The chain uses TRBV19 and TRBJ2-6; D is perhaps TRBD1 (5 bases). Germline V gene data show CDR1 as LNHDA and CDR2 as SQIVND (reference sequence). The CDR3 totals 14 residues. Trimming shortened V by 8 bases and J by 1 base, and 9 bases separated the two germline ends. This CDR3 is CASRQGSGANVLTF. CDR3 coding DNA: TGTGCCAGTCGGCAGGGTTCTGGGGCCAACGTCCTGACTTTC.

This chain joins TRBV7-9 and TRBJ2-1; 7 bases agree with TRBD2. Germline CDR1 SEHNR, CDR2 FQNEAQ (reference sequence). The CDR3 has 14 amino acids. The V gene end was trimmed by 10 bases and the J gene end by 8 bases; junction bases not matched to a gene: 14. CDR3 loop: CAILTGTTDYEQFF. In DNA, the CDR3 is TGTGCCATCCTGACCGGGACTACAGATTATGAGCAGTTCTTC.

V gene TRBV5-1 combines with J gene TRBJ2-5; 8 bases fit TRBD1. This CDR3 spans 15 amino acids. Germline-derived CDR1 and CDR2 are SGHRS and YFSETQ. Losses at the gene ends were 4 bases for V and 2 bases for J; bases not matched to a gene: 7. As DNA, the CDR3 is TGCGCCAGCAGCCCAGGGGGGACAGGACAAGAGACCCAGTACTTC. This encodes CASSPGGTGQETQYF.